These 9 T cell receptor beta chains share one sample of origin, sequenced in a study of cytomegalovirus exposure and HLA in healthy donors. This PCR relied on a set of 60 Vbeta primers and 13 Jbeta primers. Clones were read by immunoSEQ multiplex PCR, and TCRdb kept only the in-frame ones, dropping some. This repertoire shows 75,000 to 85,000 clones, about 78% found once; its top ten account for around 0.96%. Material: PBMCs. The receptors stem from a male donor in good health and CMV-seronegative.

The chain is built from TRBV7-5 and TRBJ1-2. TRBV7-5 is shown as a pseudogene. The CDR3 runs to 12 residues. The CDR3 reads CARSPTENGYTF. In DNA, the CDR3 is TGTGCCAGAAGCCCTACTGAGAATGGCTACACCTTC.

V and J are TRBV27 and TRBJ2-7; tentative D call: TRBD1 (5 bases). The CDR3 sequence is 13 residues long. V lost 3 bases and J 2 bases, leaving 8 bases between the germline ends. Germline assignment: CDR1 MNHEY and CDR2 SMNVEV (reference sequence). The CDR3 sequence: CASSFQGAYEQYF. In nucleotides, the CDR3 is TGTGCCAGCAGTTTTCAGGGCGCCTACGAGCAGTACTTC.

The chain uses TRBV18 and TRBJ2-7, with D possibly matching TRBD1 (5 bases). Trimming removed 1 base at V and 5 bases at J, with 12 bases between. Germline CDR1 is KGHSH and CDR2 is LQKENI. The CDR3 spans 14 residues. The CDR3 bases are TGTGCCAGCTCACCACGATGGGGCCACGACGAGCAGTACTTC. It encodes CASSPRWGHDEQYF.

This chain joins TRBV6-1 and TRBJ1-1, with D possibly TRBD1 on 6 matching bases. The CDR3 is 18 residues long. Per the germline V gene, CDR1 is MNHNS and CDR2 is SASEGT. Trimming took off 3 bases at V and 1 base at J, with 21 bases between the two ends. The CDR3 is CASSDTFRGRGKNTEAFF. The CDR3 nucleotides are TGTGCCAGCAGTGATACATTCAGGGGTAGGGGGAAGAACACTGAAGCTTTCTTT.

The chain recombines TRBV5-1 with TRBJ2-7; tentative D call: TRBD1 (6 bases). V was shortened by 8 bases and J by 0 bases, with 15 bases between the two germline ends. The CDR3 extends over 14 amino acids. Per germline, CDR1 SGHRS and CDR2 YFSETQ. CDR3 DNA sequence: TGCGCCAGTAGCCCGGGACACAGCTCCTACGAGCAGTACTTC. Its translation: CASSPGHSSYEQYF.

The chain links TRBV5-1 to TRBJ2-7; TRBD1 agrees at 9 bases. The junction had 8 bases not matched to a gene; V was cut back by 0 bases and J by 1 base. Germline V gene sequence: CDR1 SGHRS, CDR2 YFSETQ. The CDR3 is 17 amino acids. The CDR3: CASSLAARQGGSYEQYF. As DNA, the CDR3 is TGCGCCAGCAGCTTGGCCGCAAGACAGGGGGGGTCCTACGAGCAGTACTTC.

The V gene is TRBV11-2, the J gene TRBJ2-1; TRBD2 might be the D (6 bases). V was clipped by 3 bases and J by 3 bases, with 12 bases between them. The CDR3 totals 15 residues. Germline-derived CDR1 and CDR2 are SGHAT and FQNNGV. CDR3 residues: CASSFSQGGYNEQFF. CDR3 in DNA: TGTGCCAGCAGCTTTTCTCAGGGAGGCTACAATGAGCAGTTCTTC.

CDR3 protein: CASSLRTGEVGYEQYF. The CDR3 DNA sequence: TGTGCCAGCAGCCTCAGAACAGGGGAAGTTGGCTACGAGCAGTACTTC. The chain employs TRBV7-2 and TRBJ2-5; TRBD1 matches 7 bases. Near its end, the DNA agrees better with TRBJ2-7, so the J call may be wrong. CDR1 SGHTA and CDR2 FQGNSA come from the germline V gene. The CDR3 spans 16 residues.

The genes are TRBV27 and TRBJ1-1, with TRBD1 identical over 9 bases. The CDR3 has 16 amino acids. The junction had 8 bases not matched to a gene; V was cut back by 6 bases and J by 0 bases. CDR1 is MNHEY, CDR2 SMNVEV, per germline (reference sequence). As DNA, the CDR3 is TGTGCCAGCAGCAGAGGGACAGGGTTCCTGAACACTGAAGCTTTCTTT. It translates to CASSRGTGFLNTEAFF.